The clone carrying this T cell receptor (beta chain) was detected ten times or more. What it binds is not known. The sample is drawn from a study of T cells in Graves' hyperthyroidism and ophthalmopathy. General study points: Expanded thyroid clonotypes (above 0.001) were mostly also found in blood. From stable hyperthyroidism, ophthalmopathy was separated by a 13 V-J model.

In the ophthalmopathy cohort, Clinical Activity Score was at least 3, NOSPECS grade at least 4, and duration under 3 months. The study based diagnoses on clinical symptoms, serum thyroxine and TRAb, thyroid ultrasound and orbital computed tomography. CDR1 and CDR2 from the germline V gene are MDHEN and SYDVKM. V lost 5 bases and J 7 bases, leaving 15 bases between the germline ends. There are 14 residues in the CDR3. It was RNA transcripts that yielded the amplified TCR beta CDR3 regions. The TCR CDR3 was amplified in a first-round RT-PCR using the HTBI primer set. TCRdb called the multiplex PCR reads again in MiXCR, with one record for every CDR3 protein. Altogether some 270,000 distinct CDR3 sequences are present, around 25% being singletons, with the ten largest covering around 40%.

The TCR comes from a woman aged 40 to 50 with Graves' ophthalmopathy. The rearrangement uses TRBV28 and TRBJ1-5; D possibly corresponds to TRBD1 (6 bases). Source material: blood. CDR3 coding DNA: TGTGCCAGCAGTGGGGGCAGGGGTGTCCAGCCCCAGCATTTT. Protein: CASSGGRGVQPQHF.